The 9 T cell receptor beta chains in this list originate from one sample, sequenced in a study of blood T cell repertoires in COVID-19. Sequencing was performed with immunoSEQ multiplex PCR; in TCRdb, only in-frame clones are kept and a portion is missing. The sample yields around 300,000 clones, approximately 89% seen once. Sequencing input: PBMCs or T cells enriched from blood (not recorded which). Receptors were obtained from a young man who had recovered from COVID-19.

The V and J genes are TRBV18 and TRBJ1-6; 7 bases agree with TRBD1. V shed 1 base and J 5 bases; nucleotides not matched to a gene: 2. The CDR3 sequence is 15 residues long. The germline gives CDR1 KGHSH, CDR2 LQKENI. CDR3 in amino acids: CASSPRGTDNSPLHF. The CDR3, as DNA: TGTGCCAGCTCACCACGCGGGACAGATAATTCACCCCTCCACTTT.

The chain combines TRBV12-3 or TRBV12-4 with TRBJ1-2; D possibly corresponds to TRBD1 (6 bases). V lost 1 base to trimming and J lost 8 bases, with 11 bases between them. The CDR3 is 13 amino acids. The CDR3 DNA sequence: TGTGCCAGCAGTTTAGTACAGGGTTACGGCTACACCTTC. Its protein is CASSLVQGYGYTF.

The chain links TRBV9 to TRBJ2-2; 8 bases are shared with TRBD1. The CDR3 is made up of 18 amino acids. With V trimmed by 0 bases and J by 0 bases, 7 bases remained unmatched. Per the germline V gene, CDR1 is SGDLS and CDR2 is YYNGEE. Here the CDR3 reads CASSVVGDRIANTGELFF. The CDR3 coding sequence is TGTGCCAGCAGCGTAGTTGGGGACAGGATTGCGAACACCGGGGAGCTGTTTTTT.

This rearrangement joins TRBV7-9 to TRBJ1-4, with 9 nucleotides matching TRBD1. The V segment lost 2 bases and the J segment 8 bases; nucleotides outside the gene matches: 6. This CDR3 region has 15 residues. The germline CDR1 and CDR2 sequences are SEHNR and FQNEAQ (reference sequence). DNA of the CDR3: TGTGCCAGCAGCTTAACAGGGGGCTTAGAGGAAAAACTGTTTTTT. Translated, it gives CASSLTGGLEEKLFF.

The rearrangement joins TRBV7-9 to TRBJ2-7; 9 bases map to TRBD1. The germline V gene encodes CDR1 SEHNR and CDR2 FQNEAQ (reference sequence). The CDR3 runs 14 residues. V shed 1 base and J 5 bases; nucleotides not matched to a gene: 3. DNA of the CDR3: TGTGCCAGCAGCTTAGTGGGGACAGGGCACGAGCAGTACTTC. It translates to CASSLVGTGHEQYF.

This rearrangement joins TRBV30 to TRBJ2-7; D possibly corresponds to TRBD2 (6 bases). V lost 5 bases and J 0 bases, leaving 11 bases between the germline ends. From germline, CDR1 is GTSNPN and CDR2 SVGIG (reference sequence). The CDR3 sequence is 13 residues long. CDR3: CAWSGGDSYEQYF. The CDR3 nucleotides are TGTGCCTGGTCCGGCGGGGACTCCTACGAGCAGTACTTC. Complete variable domain (other parts from reference TRBV30 and TRBJ2-7): SQTIHQWPATLVQPVGSPLSLECTVEGTSNPNLYWYRQAAGRGLQLLFYSVGIGQISSEVPQNLSASRPQDRQFILSSKKLLLSDSGFYLCAWSGGDSYEQYFGPGTRLTVT.

This clone was detected once. The genes are TRBV4-1 and TRBJ1-2, with a possible D match to TRBD1 (5 bases). With 2 bases removed from V and 6 bases from J, the gap between germline ends came to 19 bases. The V gene's germline CDR1 is MGHRA and CDR2 YSYEKL. The CDR3 spans 16 residues. CDR3 in DNA: TGCGCCAGCAGCCAACCTCTTCCGGGGGGGTCGGATGGCTACACCTTC. This gives the protein CASSQPLPGGSDGYTF.

V gene TRBV14 combines with J gene TRBJ2-7; the D gene is possibly TRBD1 (5 bases). Deletions cut 1 base from V and 11 bases from J, with 12 bases between. The CDR3 runs 12 residues. Germline-derived CDR1 and CDR2 are SGHDN and FVKESK. DNA for the CDR3: TGTGCCAGCAGCCAAGGCAGGGCTGGGGAGTACTTC. As protein: CASSQGRAGEYF.

About this clone: At one boundary the junction diverges from the germline segment, which might be a read error. This CDR3 is CASSDYTGTAGNF. The DNA for the CDR3 is TGCGCCAGCAGTGACTATACCGGGACAGCAGGAAACTTC. V and J are TRBV10-1 and TRBJ2-7; 7 bases line up with TRBD1. There are 13 residues in the CDR3. Germline V gene data show CDR1 as WNHNN and CDR2 as SYGVQD (reference sequence).